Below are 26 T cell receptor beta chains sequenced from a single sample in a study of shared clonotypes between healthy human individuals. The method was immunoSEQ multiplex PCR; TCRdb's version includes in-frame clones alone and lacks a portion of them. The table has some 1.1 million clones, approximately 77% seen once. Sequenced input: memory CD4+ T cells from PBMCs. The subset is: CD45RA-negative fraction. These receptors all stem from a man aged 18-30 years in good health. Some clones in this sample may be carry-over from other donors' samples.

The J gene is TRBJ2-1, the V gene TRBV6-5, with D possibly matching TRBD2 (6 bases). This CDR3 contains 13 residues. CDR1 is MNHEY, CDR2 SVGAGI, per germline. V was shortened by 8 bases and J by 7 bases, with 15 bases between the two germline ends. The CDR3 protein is CASGRFGGNEQFF. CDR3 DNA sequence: TGTGCCAGCGGGAGGTTCGGAGGGAATGAGCAGTTCTTC.

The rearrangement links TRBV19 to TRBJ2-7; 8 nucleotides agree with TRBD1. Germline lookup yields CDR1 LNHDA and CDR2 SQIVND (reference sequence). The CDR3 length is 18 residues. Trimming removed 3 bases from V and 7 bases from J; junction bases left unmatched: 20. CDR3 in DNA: TGTGCCAGTAGTATTCGCAGGGGGCACCGTAACCCAGCGGTAGAGCAGTACTTC. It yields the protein CASSIRRGHRNPAVEQYF. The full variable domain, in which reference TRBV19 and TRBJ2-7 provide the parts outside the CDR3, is DGGITQSPKYLFRKEGQNVTLSCEQNLNHDAMYWYRQDPGQGLRLIYYSQIVNDFQKGDIAEGYSVSREKKESFPLTVTSAQKNPTAFYLCASSIRRGHRNPAVEQYFGPGTRLTVT.

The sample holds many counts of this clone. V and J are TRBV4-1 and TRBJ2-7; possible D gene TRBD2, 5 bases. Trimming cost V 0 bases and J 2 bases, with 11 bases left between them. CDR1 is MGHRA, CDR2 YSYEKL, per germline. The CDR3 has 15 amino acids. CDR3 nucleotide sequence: TGCGCCAGCAGCCAAGACGCGGGTCCTACCTACGAGCAGTACTTC. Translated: CASSQDAGPTYEQYF.

The CDR3 loop reads CASRGLQETQYF. The CDR3 DNA follows: TGTGCCAGCAGGGGATTACAAGAGACCCAGTACTTC. J is TRBJ2-5 and V is TRBV2; D gene ambiguous. This CDR3 spans 12 amino acids. Trimming took off 6 bases at V and 2 bases at J, with 7 bases between the two ends. CDR1 SNHLY and CDR2 FYNNEI come from the germline V gene.

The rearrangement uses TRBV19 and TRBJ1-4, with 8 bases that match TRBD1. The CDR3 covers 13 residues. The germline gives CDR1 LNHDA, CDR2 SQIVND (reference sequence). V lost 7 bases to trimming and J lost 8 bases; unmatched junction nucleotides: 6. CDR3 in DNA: TGTGCCAGTACCAGGGACAGGAGCGAAAAACTGTTTTTT. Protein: CASTRDRSEKLFF.

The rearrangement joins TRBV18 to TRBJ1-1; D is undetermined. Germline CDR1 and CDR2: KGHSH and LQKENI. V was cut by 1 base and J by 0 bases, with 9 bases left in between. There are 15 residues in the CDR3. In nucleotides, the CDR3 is TGTGCCAGCTCACCACAGAGGGTCATGAACACTGAAGCTTTCTTT. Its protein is CASSPQRVMNTEAFF.

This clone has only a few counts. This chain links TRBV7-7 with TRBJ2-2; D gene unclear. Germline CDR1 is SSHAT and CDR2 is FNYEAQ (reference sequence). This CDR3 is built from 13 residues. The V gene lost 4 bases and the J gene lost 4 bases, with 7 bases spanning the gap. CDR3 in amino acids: CASSSYPTGELFF. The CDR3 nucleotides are TGTGCCAGCAGCTCCTATCCCACCGGGGAGCTGTTTTTT.

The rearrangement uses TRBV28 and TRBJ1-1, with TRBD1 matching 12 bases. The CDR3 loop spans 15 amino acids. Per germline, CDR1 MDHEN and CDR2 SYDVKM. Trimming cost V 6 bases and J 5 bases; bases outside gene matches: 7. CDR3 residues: CASSFGTGGGTEAFF. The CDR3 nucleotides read TGTGCCAGCAGCTTCGGGACAGGGGGCGGAACTGAAGCTTTCTTT.

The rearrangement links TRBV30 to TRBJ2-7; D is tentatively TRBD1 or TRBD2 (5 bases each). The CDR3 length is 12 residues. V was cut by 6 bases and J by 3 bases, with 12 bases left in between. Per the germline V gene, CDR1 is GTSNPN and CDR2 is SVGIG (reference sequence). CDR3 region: CACQGRYYEQYF. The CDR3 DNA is TGTGCCTGCCAGGGACGGTACTACGAGCAGTACTTC.

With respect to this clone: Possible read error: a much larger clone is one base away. The chain's CDR3 is CASSSRTSGTDTQYF. The CDR3, as DNA: TGTGCCAGCAGCTCCCGGACTAGCGGGACAGATACGCAGTATTTT. J is TRBJ2-3 and V is TRBV7-3; 11 positions agree with TRBD2. V lost 4 bases, J lost 3 bases, and 3 bases stayed unmatched. Germline V gene sequence: CDR1 SGHTA, CDR2 FQGTGA. This CDR3 spans 15 amino acids.

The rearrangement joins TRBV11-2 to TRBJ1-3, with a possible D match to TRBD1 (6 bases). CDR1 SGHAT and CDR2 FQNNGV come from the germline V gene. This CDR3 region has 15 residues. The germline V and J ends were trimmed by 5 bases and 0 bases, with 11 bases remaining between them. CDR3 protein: CASSPIGGSGNTIYF. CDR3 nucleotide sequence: TGTGCCAGCAGCCCTATAGGGGGCTCTGGAAACACCATATATTTT.

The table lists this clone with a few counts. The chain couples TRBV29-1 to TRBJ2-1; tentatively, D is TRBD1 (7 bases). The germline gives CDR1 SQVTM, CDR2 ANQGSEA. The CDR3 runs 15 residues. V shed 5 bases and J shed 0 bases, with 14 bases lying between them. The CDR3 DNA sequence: TGCAGCGTTCAGGGGGGCCCGGGCTCCTACAATGAGCAGTTCTTC. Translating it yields CSVQGGPGSYNEQFF.

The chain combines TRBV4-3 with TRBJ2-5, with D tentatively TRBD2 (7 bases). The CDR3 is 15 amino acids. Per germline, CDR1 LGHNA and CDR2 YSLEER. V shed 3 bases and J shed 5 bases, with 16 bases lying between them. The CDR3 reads CASSQKREGGETQYF. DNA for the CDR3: TGCGCCAGCAGCCAGAAAAGGGAGGGGGGCGAGACCCAGTACTTC.

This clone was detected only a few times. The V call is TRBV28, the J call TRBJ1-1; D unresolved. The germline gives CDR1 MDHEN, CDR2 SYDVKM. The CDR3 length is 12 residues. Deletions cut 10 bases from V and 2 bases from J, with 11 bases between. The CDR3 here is CATHRGNTEAFF. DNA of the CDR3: TGTGCCACCCACCGGGGAAACACTGAAGCTTTCTTT.

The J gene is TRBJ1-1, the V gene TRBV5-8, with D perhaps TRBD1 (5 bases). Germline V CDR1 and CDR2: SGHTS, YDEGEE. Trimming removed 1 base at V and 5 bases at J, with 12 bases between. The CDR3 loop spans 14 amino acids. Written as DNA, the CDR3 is TGTGCCAGCAGCTTGTCGGGGGTTGGGACTGAAGCTTTCTTT. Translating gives CASSLSGVGTEAFF.

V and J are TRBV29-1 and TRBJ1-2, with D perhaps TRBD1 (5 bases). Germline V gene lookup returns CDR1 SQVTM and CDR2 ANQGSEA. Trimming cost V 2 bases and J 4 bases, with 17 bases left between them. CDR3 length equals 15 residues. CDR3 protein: CSVELEGAPGYGYTF. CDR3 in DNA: TGCAGCGTTGAATTAGAAGGGGCTCCGGGCTATGGCTACACCTTC.

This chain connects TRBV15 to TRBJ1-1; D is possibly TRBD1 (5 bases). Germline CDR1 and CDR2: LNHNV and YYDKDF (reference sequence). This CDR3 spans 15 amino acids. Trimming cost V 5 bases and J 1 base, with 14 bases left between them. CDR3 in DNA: TGTGCCACCAGCTTCCCGGGACTGGAGAACACTGAAGCTTTCTTT. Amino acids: CATSFPGLENTEAFF.

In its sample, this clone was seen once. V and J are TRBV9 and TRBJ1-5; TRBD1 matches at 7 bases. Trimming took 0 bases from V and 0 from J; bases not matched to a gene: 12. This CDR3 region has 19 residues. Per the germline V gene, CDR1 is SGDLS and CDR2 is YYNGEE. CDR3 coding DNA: TGTGCCAGCAGCGTAGCTCTCGCCGGGACAGAGGATAGCAATCAGCCCCAGCATTTT. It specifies CASSVALAGTEDSNQPQHF.

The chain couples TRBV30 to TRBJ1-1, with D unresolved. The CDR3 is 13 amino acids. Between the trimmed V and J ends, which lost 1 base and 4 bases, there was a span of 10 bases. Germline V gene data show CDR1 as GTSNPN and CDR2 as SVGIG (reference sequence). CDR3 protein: CAWSDGVGTEAFF. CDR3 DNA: TGTGCCTGGAGTGACGGGGTAGGCACTGAAGCTTTCTTT. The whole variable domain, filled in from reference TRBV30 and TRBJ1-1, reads SQTIHQWPATLVQPVGSPLSLECTVEGTSNPNLYWYRQAAGRGLQLLFYSVGIGQISSEVPQNLSASRPQDRQFILSSKKLLLSDSGFYLCAWSDGVGTEAFFGQGTRLTVV.

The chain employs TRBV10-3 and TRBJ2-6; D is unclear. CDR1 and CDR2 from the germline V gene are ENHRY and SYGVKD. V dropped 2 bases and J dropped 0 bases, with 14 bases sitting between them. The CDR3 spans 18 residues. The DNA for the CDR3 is TGTGCCATCAGTGAGGGTCCAGGTTCAAGCTCTGGGGCCAACGTCCTGACTTTC. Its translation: CAISEGPGSSSGANVLTF.

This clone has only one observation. The CDR3 region is CASSPGLAGGYEQYF. The CDR3 bases are TGTGCCAGCAGCCCTGGGTTGGCGGGAGGCTACGAGCAGTACTTC. The V gene is TRBV4-2, the J gene TRBJ2-7; 8 bases are shared with TRBD2. V was pared by 4 bases and J by 3 bases, with 8 bases of the junction left unmatched. Germline values: CDR1 LGHNA, CDR2 YNFKEQ. The CDR3 runs to 15 residues.

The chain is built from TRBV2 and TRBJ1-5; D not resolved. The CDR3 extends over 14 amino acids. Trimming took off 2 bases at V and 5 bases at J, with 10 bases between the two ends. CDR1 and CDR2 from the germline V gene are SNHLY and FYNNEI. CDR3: CASSEHGTYQPQHF. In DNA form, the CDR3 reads TGTGCCAGCAGTGAACACGGAACCTATCAGCCCCAGCATTTT.

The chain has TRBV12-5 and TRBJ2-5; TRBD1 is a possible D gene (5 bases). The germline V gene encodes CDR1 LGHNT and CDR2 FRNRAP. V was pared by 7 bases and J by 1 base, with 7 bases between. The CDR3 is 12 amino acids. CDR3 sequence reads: CASARAQETQYF. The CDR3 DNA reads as TGTGCTAGTGCCAGGGCCCAAGAGACCCAGTACTTC.

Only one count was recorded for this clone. The CDR3 sequence is CASSFRGGMNTEAFF. CDR3 in DNA: TGTGCCAGCAGTTTTCGGGGGGGCATGAACACTGAAGCTTTCTTT. This sequence joins TRBV27 and TRBJ1-1, with D possibly matching TRBD1 (6 bases). Germline V gene sequence: CDR1 MNHEY, CDR2 SMNVEV (reference sequence). The CDR3 extends over 15 amino acids. The germline V and J ends were trimmed by 3 bases and 0 bases, with 11 bases remaining between them.

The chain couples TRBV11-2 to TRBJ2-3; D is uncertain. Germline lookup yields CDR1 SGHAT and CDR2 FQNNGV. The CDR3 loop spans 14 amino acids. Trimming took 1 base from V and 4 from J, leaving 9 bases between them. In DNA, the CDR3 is TGTGCCAGCAGCTTAGGCGTGGTAGCAGATACGCAGTATTTT. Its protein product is CASSLGVVADTQYF.

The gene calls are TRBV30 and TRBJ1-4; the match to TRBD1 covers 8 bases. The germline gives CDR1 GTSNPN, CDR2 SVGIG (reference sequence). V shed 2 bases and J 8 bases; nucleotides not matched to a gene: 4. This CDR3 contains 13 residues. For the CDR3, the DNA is TGTGCCTGGAGTCAGGGGGCAGGCGAAAAACTGTTTTTT. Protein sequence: CAWSQGAGEKLFF.